These 29 T cell receptor beta chains were all obtained from the same sample, sequenced in a study of cytomegalovirus exposure and HLA in healthy donors. Using immunoSEQ multiplex PCR, the repertoire was profiled, and TCRdb retains in-frame clones only, with some absent. The repertoire consists of approximately 88,000 clones, with roughly 83% occurring once and the leading ten covering 9% to 13%. Sequencing used PBMCs. The receptors come from a woman aged 18-29 years in good health and CMV-seropositive.

The rearrangement uses TRBV28 and TRBJ1-2; TRBD1 aligns across 8 bases. Per the germline V gene, CDR1 is MDHEN and CDR2 is SYDVKM. The ends lost 5 bases at V and 2 bases at J; junction bases unmatched: 7. The CDR3 covers 15 residues. The chain's CDR3 is CASSLGQGWNYGYTF. In DNA form, the CDR3 reads TGTGCCAGCAGTCTAGGACAGGGATGGAACTATGGCTACACCTTC.

The chain uses TRBV5-8 and TRBJ2-7, with TRBD1 matching over 7 bases. This CDR3 comprises 11 residues. V gave up 3 bases and J gave up 6 bases; unmatched junction bases: 0. CDR1 and CDR2 from the germline V gene are SGHTS and YDEGEE. The CDR3 protein is CASSWDSEQYF. Written as DNA, the CDR3 is TGTGCCAGCAGCTGGGACAGCGAGCAGTACTTC.

In DNA form, the CDR3 reads TGTGCCAGCAGCCCCAGGGGCAGGATCCTCGAGCAGTACTTC. Residues: CASSPRGRILEQYF. The chain uses TRBV7-8 and TRBJ2-7; tentative D call: TRBD1 (6 bases). The CDR3 is 14 residues long. V shed 5 bases and J shed 6 bases, with 17 bases lying between them. Germline V gene lookup returns CDR1 SGHVS and CDR2 FQNEAQ.

The chain is built from TRBV25-1 and TRBJ1-4, with D uncertain. V was shortened by 3 bases and J by 8 bases, with 13 bases between the two germline ends. This CDR3 contains 14 residues. Looked up from germline, CDR1 is MGHDK and CDR2 is SYGVNS. CDR3 residues: CASSEAGMGEKLFF. The CDR3 nucleotides read TGTGCCAGCAGTGAGGCGGGAATGGGAGAAAAACTGTTTTTT.

The V gene is TRBV2, the J gene TRBJ2-3, with 9 bases lining up with TRBD2. The germline V gene encodes CDR1 SNHLY and CDR2 FYNNEI. The CDR3 runs to 16 residues. Germline trimming cut 0 bases from V and 5 bases from J; bases unmatched to any gene: 6. The CDR3 loop is CASSEAGLAGLDTQYF. CDR3 DNA sequence: TGTGCCAGCAGTGAAGCGGGACTAGCAGGATTAGATACGCAGTATTTT.

V and J are TRBV6-5 and TRBJ2-3; D is unclear. The CDR3 covers 14 residues. The V end was cut by 1 base, the J end by 4 bases, with 9 bases between. Germline-derived CDR1 and CDR2 are MNHEY and SVGAGI. The CDR3 nucleotides are TGTGCCAGCAGTTACTTGTCTCAGGCAGATACGCAGTATTTT. Amino acid sequence: CASSYLSQADTQYF.

The table lists this clone with a few counts. The chain recombines TRBV11-2 with TRBJ1-2; D not resolved. V was trimmed by 4 bases and J by 0 bases, leaving 6 bases between them. From germline, CDR1 is SGHAT and CDR2 FQNNGV. This CDR3 is built from 13 residues. The CDR3 is CASSSSANYGYTF. The CDR3 coding sequence is TGTGCCAGCAGCTCGTCAGCTAACTATGGCTACACCTTC.

The chain carries TRBV13 and TRBJ2-3; 10 nucleotides agree with TRBD1. V shed 5 bases, J shed 12 bases, and the junction held 11 bases outside the gene matches. Germline CDR1 PRHDT, CDR2 FYEKMQ (reference sequence). This CDR3 is built from 14 residues. CDR3 coding DNA: TGTGCCAGCAGCCGTGAACAGACAGGGGGCACCCAGTATTTT. As protein: CASSREQTGGTQYF.

In this sample, this clone turned up once. A read error may account for a junction end that differs from germline. The chain has TRBV11-3 and TRBJ2-3; a weak D match, TRBD2 (7 bases). Germline V CDR1 and CDR2: SGHNT, YENEEA. The CDR3 is made up of 12 amino acids. The CDR3: CASSLYGGGAFF. CDR3 sequence (DNA): TGTGCCAGCAGCTTATACGGCGGGGGCGCCTTTTTT.

The chain carries TRBV4-3 and TRBJ2-1; 8 bases align to TRBD1. With 3 bases clipped from V and 7 bases from J, the junction kept 5 bases outside the gene matches. Germline V gene data show CDR1 as LGHNA and CDR2 as YSLEER. This CDR3 region has 14 residues. The CDR3 spells CASSQLDRENEQFF. The CDR3 DNA reads as TGCGCCAGCAGCCAGTTGGACAGGGAGAATGAGCAGTTCTTC.

The gene calls are TRBV4-3 and TRBJ2-5, with D maybe TRBD1 (5 bases). The CDR3 contains 15 residues. Germline V gives CDR1 LGHNA, CDR2 YSLEER. V dropped 0 bases and J dropped 4 bases, with 12 bases sitting between them. The CDR3 DNA is TGCGCCAGCAGCCAAGAAAGGGGTTTCGGAGAGACCCAGTACTTC. Translation: CASSQERGFGETQYF.

The V gene is TRBV28, the J gene TRBJ2-1; 11 bases are a match to TRBD1. Germline lookup yields CDR1 MDHEN and CDR2 SYDVKM. The CDR3 has 15 residues. The junction had 8 bases not matched to a gene; V was cut back by 5 bases and J by 8 bases. The CDR3 reads CASSAPGQGVHEQFF. CDR3 nucleotide sequence: TGTGCCAGCAGTGCACCGGGACAGGGGGTTCATGAGCAGTTCTTC.

The chain links TRBV6-1 to TRBJ2-1; D is ambiguous. CDR1 is MNHNS and CDR2 is SASEGT in the germline V gene. The V end was cut by 5 bases, the J end by 6 bases, with 11 bases between. The length of the CDR3 is 13 residues. In nucleotides, the CDR3 is TGTGCCAGCAGTAACAATTTTTTCAATGAGCAGTTCTTC. It is translated as CASSNNFFNEQFF.

About this clone itself: Its ends do not fully match the called genes, so a read error is possible. The CDR3 nucleotides read TGTGCCAGCCGGCCGGGACAGGCTCCCGAGGAGTACTTC. This translates into CASRPGQAPEEYF. This chain uses TRBV28 with TRBJ2-7; 8 nucleotides line up with TRBD1. This CDR3 region has 13 residues. Per germline, CDR1 MDHEN and CDR2 SYDVKM.

CDR3 sequence reads: CASSPGGLRDRGPPRTEAFF. In nucleotides, the CDR3 is TGCGCCAGCAGCCCGGGGGGACTCCGGGACAGGGGCCCTCCGAGGACTGAAGCTTTCTTT. J is TRBJ1-1 and V is TRBV5-1; TRBD1 agrees at 10 bases. This CDR3 is 20 amino acids long. Germline assignment: CDR1 SGHRS and CDR2 YFSETQ. V gave up 4 bases and J gave up 5 bases; unmatched junction bases: 23.

The V and J genes are TRBV5-1 and TRBJ2-1, with 14 bases fitting TRBD2. V dropped 4 bases and J dropped 5; count of bases not matched to a gene: 14. The CDR3 loop spans 19 amino acids. Germline lookup yields CDR1 SGHRS and CDR2 YFSETQ. CDR3 loop: CASSPLRGTSGGGDNEQFF. As DNA, the CDR3 is TGCGCCAGCAGCCCACTCCGCGGGACTAGCGGGGGCGGGGACAATGAGCAGTTCTTC.

The chain has TRBV30 and TRBJ1-4; D is ambiguous. Germline V lookup: CDR1 GTSNPN, CDR2 SVGIG (reference sequence). With 1 base removed from V and 3 bases from J, the gap between germline ends came to 15 bases. The CDR3 has 16 amino acids. The CDR3 spells CAWSALSAVSNEKLFF. Written as DNA, the CDR3 is TGTGCCTGGAGTGCACTCTCGGCGGTTTCTAATGAAAAACTGTTTTTT.

The chain joins TRBV9 to TRBJ2-7; TRBD1 is a possible D gene (5 bases). This CDR3 comprises 15 residues. Looked up from germline, CDR1 is SGDLS and CDR2 is YYNGEE. Trimming left V 0 bases short and J 3 bases short, with 13 bases between. CDR3 loop: CASSVAGQGNYEQYF. DNA for the CDR3: TGTGCCAGCAGCGTAGCTGGGCAGGGTAACTACGAGCAGTACTTC.

This sequence joins TRBV5-1 and TRBJ1-4; TRBD1 agrees at 8 bases. Germline CDR1 and CDR2: SGHRS and YFSETQ. Unmatched junction bases numbered 6, after V lost 3 bases and J lost 5 bases. The CDR3 has 15 amino acids. In DNA, the CDR3 is TGCGCCAGCAGCTATGGACAGGGTGGGAATGAAAAACTGTTTTTT. Its protein product is CASSYGQGGNEKLFF. The full variable domain, its missing parts supplied by reference TRBV5-1 and TRBJ1-4, is KAGVTQTPRYLIKTRGQQVTLSCSPISGHRSVSWYQQTPGQGLQFLFEYFSETQRNKGNFPGRFSGRQFSNSRSEMNVSTLELGDSALYLCASSYGQGGNEKLFFGSGTQLSVL.

The CDR3 DNA follows: TGTGCCTGGAGTGTACTCCGGGAGGGCGCTGAAGCTTTCTTT. It codes for CAWSVLREGAEAFF. The chain recombines TRBV30 with TRBJ1-1; D not certain. This CDR3 region has 14 residues. Germline CDR1 is GTSNPN and CDR2 is SVGIG (reference sequence). V lost 0 bases and J 6 bases, leaving 14 bases between the germline ends.

The gene calls are TRBV7-2 and TRBJ2-7; D is perhaps TRBD2 (7 bases). Per the germline V gene, CDR1 is SGHTA and CDR2 is FQGNSA. V was shortened by 7 bases and J by 2 bases, with 21 bases between the two germline ends. The CDR3 loop spans 16 amino acids. This chain's CDR3 is CASIDGSRGAPYEQYF. DNA for the CDR3: TGTGCCAGCATCGATGGGAGCCGGGGGGCCCCCTACGAGCAGTACTTC.

V usage is TRBV19 and J usage is TRBJ1-2; D is perhaps TRBD1 (5 bases). Trimming took off 7 bases at V and 7 bases at J, with 16 bases between the two ends. The germline gives CDR1 LNHDA, CDR2 SQIVND (reference sequence). CDR3 size: 13 residues. The CDR3 loop is CASNPQGLRGYTF. In nucleotides, the CDR3 is TGTGCCAGTAACCCCCAGGGCTTGCGTGGCTACACCTTC.

This clone was counted a few times. The chain links TRBV28 to TRBJ2-2, with 7 bases fitting TRBD2. Germline V CDR1 and CDR2: MDHEN, SYDVKM. Trimming removed 5 bases from V and 0 bases from J; junction bases left unmatched: 6. The CDR3 sequence is 16 residues long. The CDR3 DNA is TGTGCCAGCAGTACCCCTAGCGGCGCGAACACCGGGGAGCTGTTTTTT. It specifies CASSTPSGANTGELFF.

The chain combines TRBV7-9 with TRBJ2-1; D unclear. Germline CDR1 is SEHNR and CDR2 is FQNEAQ (reference sequence). The CDR3 runs to 15 residues. Trimming took off 5 bases at V and 0 bases at J, with 11 bases between the two ends. Here the CDR3 DNA reads TGTGCCAGCAGCCTCATTGAGAGCTCCTACAATGAGCAGTTCTTC. As protein: CASSLIESSYNEQFF.

This chain uses TRBV19 with TRBJ1-2, with 10 bases lining up with TRBD1. The trim removed 6 bases at V and 5 bases at J, leaving 6 bases unmatched. CDR3 length equals 14 residues. CDR1 and CDR2 (germline): LNHDA, SQIVND (reference sequence). As DNA, the CDR3 is TGTGCCAGTAGATACCCGGACAGGGGGTATGGCTACACCTTC. Protein product: CASRYPDRGYGYTF.

This clone was seen only a few times. This chain links TRBV5-1 with TRBJ2-5; 7 bases line up with TRBD1. Germline V gives CDR1 SGHRS, CDR2 YFSETQ. V dropped 3 bases and J dropped 5; count of bases not matched to a gene: 7. The CDR3 is 14 amino acids. CDR3: CASSSQGVGETQYF. For the CDR3, the DNA is TGCGCCAGCAGCTCTCAGGGGGTTGGGGAGACCCAGTACTTC.

The chain links TRBV6-6 to TRBJ1-6, with D possibly matching TRBD1 (5 bases). V was pared by 2 bases and J by 11 bases, with 19 bases between. Germline V lookup: CDR1 MNHNY, CDR2 SVGAGI (reference sequence). The CDR3 runs 16 residues. CDR3 protein: CASSYASGGTNPPLHF. The CDR3 DNA is TGTGCCAGCAGTTACGCCTCGGGGGGAACTAACCCACCCCTCCACTTT.

This clone was detected only a few times. The V and J genes are TRBV18 and TRBJ2-1, with a possible D match to TRBD1 (6 bases). V lost 0 bases, J lost 4 bases, and 10 bases lay in between. Germline V gene sequence: CDR1 KGHSH, CDR2 LQKENI. This CDR3 contains 15 residues. The CDR3 DNA reads TGTGCCAGCTCACCACCGGCCCAGGGGTACAATGAGCAGTTCTTC. Encoded protein: CASSPPAQGYNEQFF.

The J gene is TRBJ2-1, the V gene TRBV5-1, with 7 positions matching TRBD1. Germline V gene data show CDR1 as SGHRS and CDR2 as YFSETQ. The length of the CDR3 is 15 residues. The ends lost 4 bases at V and 3 bases at J; junction bases unmatched: 7. The CDR3 loop reads CASSLSAGGYNEQFF. CDR3 DNA: TGCGCCAGCAGCCTTTCGGCAGGGGGCTACAATGAGCAGTTCTTC. Variable domain in full (rest from reference TRBV5-1 and TRBJ2-1): KAGVTQTPRYLIKTRGQQVTLSCSPISGHRSVSWYQQTPGQGLQFLFEYFSETQRNKGNFPGRFSGRQFSNSRSEMNVSTLELGDSALYLCASSLSAGGYNEQFFGPGTRLTVL.